The next 27 T cell receptor beta chains were all read from a single sample in a study of T cells in Graves' hyperthyroidism and ophthalmopathy. Template material for amplifying TCR beta CDR3 regions consisted of RNA transcripts. The primer set for the first-round RT-PCR of the TCR CDR3 was HTBI. TCRdb fed the multiplex PCR reads into MiXCR, producing one record per CDR3 protein. The table has around 300,000 distinct CDR3 sequences, about an eighth seen once. The sequenced sample consisted of blood. The receptors originated from a woman between 40 and 50 years old with Graves' hyperthyroidism.

In its sample, this clonotype was seen many times. The rearrangement uses TRBV3-1 and TRBJ1-5; D is undetermined. This CDR3 is built from 14 residues. Between the trimmed V and J ends, which lost 1 base and 3 bases, there was a span of 7 bases. The germline CDR1 and CDR2 sequences are LGHDT and YNNKEL (reference sequence). Written as DNA, the CDR3 is TGTGCCAGCAGCCAAGCGGGGTTCAATCAGCCCCAGCATTTT. Protein product: CASSQAGFNQPQHF.

CDR3 nucleotide sequence: TGTGCCAGCAGCTTAGGGGCCTCAGGCCCCCAGCCCCAGCATTTT. It codes for CASSLGASGPQPQHF. The chain carries TRBV13 and TRBJ1-5; D remains ambiguous. This CDR3 is 15 amino acids long. V was clipped by 0 bases and J by 7 bases, with 13 bases between them. In germline, CDR1 is PRHDT, CDR2 FYEKMQ (reference sequence).

The chain is built from TRBV6-5 and TRBJ1-1; tentatively, D is TRBD1 (6 bases). Germline V gene lookup returns CDR1 MNHEY and CDR2 SVGAGI. The CDR3 spans 11 residues. The germline V and J ends were trimmed by 4 bases and 10 bases, with 10 bases remaining between them. As DNA, the CDR3 is TGTGCCAGCAGTTTTCGGGACATAGCTTTCTTT. This gives the protein CASSFRDIAFF.

V is TRBV29-1 and J is TRBJ2-2; D is uncertain. This CDR3 has 14 amino acids. Trimming took 7 bases from V and 0 from J, leaving 12 bases between them. Germline CDR1 and CDR2: SQVTM and ANQGSEA. The CDR3 region is CSARTRTNTGELFF. The CDR3 region has the DNA TGCAGCGCCCGAACCAGGACGAACACCGGGGAGCTGTTTTTT.

The gene calls are TRBV10-3 and TRBJ2-1, with 8 positions matching TRBD1. After removal of 4 bases from V and 6 bases from J, the junction contained 5 bases not matched to a gene. The CDR3 runs 14 residues. From germline, CDR1 is ENHRY and CDR2 SYGVKD. CDR3 region: CAISVGTGINEQFF. The CDR3 region has the DNA TGTGCCATCAGTGTGGGGACAGGCATCAATGAGCAGTTCTTC.

At least ten counts were recorded for this clonotype. The chain is built from TRBV7-9 and TRBJ2-7; 11 positions match TRBD2. The CDR3 is made up of 18 amino acids. Germline V CDR1 and CDR2: SEHNR, FQNEAQ (reference sequence). V dropped 1 base and J dropped 1; count of bases not matched to a gene: 9. This CDR3 is CASSLGNLAGGLSYEQYF. CDR3 sequence (DNA): TGTGCCAGCAGCTTAGGGAATCTAGCGGGAGGTTTGTCCTACGAGCAGTACTTC.

This clonotype was counted many times. The chain employs TRBV28 and TRBJ1-2; D call uncertain. The V gene's germline CDR1 is MDHEN and CDR2 SYDVKM. The CDR3 loop spans 13 amino acids. Trimming stripped 5 bases from V and 6 bases from J, with 13 bases between. The CDR3 here is CASSPRDSDGYTF. The CDR3 nucleotides are TGTGCCAGCAGTCCAAGGGATTCGGATGGCTACACCTTC.

This clonotype was seen at least ten times. The chain links TRBV12-3 or TRBV12-4 to TRBJ2-7, with 8 bases lining up with TRBD2. V gave up 6 bases and J gave up 4 bases; unmatched junction bases: 5. This CDR3 comprises 13 residues. The CDR3 region is CASSHSGGYEQYF. The DNA of the CDR3 is TGTGCCAGCAGCCATTCGGGAGGGTACGAGCAGTACTTC.

This chain uses TRBV12-3 or TRBV12-4 with TRBJ2-1; a weak D match, TRBD2 (6 bases). V gave up 4 bases and J gave up 1 base, with 23 bases separating them. There are 19 residues in the CDR3. The CDR3 bases are TGTGCCAGCAGTTCCGTAGCCCCTCGCCGGGAGAGGTCCTACAATGAGCAGTTCTTC. Its protein is CASSSVAPRRERSYNEQFF.

This clonotype was counted many times. As the CDR3 is not closed by the conserved phenylalanine or tryptophan, this likely results from a read error. The chain recombines TRBV6-1 with TRBJ2-3; a weak D match, TRBD1 (5 bases). Trimming cost V 6 bases and J 3 bases, with 19 bases left between them. There are 16 residues in the CDR3. CDR1 and CDR2 (germline): MNHNS, SASEGT. The CDR3 sequence is CASRNLNRMSTDTQYC. Written as DNA, the CDR3 is TGTGCCAGCAGGAACCTTAACAGGATGAGTACAGATACGCAGTATTGT.

The sample holds many counts of this clonotype. The rearrangement links TRBV2 to TRBJ2-2; D is undetermined. The CDR3 contains 13 residues. V was cut by 8 bases and J by 6 bases, with 13 bases left in between. Germline assignment: CDR1 SNHLY and CDR2 FYNNEI. CDR3 bases: TGTGCCAGCTCAATGGGTGGGGCCGGGGAGCTGTTTTTT. This codes for CASSMGGAGELFF.

The table lists this clonotype with many counts. The chain employs TRBV18 and TRBJ2-5, with a weak D call TRBD1 (5 bases). The V gene lost 8 bases and the J gene lost 3 bases, with 13 bases spanning the gap. The CDR3 consists of 13 residues. CDR1 is KGHSH, CDR2 LQKENI, per germline. Here the CDR3 DNA reads TGTGCCAGCACCAGGGTAAGGGAAGAGACCCAGTACTTC. This sequence encodes CASTRVREETQYF.

This clonotype was seen at least ten times. V is TRBV11-2 and J is TRBJ2-3; 8 bases match TRBD2. Germline values: CDR1 SGHAT, CDR2 FQNNGV. The CDR3 sequence is 15 residues long. The V and J ends lost 5 bases and 2 bases, in that order; junction bases with no gene match: 6. DNA for the CDR3: TGTGCCAGCAGCCTCACTAGCGGCCCCACAGATACGCAGTATTTT. It translates to CASSLTSGPTDTQYF. Filled out from reference TRBV11-2 and TRBJ2-3, the complete variable domain reads EAGVAQSPRYKIIEKRQSVAFWCNPISGHATLYWYQQILGQGPKLLIQFQNNGVVDDSQLPKDRFSAERLKGVDSTLKIQPAKLEDSAVYLCASSLTSGPTDTQYFGPGTRLTVL.

This clonotype showed up just a few times. The chain joins TRBV24-1 to TRBJ2-3, with D possibly being TRBD1 (6 bases). CDR3 length equals 15 residues. Per the germline V gene, CDR1 is KGHDR and CDR2 is SFDVKD. The ends were cut back, 8 bases at V and 2 bases at J, with 16 bases in the middle. CDR3 nucleotides: TGTGCCACCAACAGGGACACCACAGCCACAGATACGCAGTATTTT. It is translated as CATNRDTTATDTQYF.

The J gene is TRBJ2-3, the V gene TRBV5-8; D gene uncertain. Germline V gene data show CDR1 as SGHTS and CDR2 as YDEGEE. There are 15 residues in the CDR3. V lost 8 bases and J 2 bases, leaving 18 bases between the germline ends. The CDR3 reads CASRILGGNTDTQYF. The CDR3 DNA reads TGTGCCAGTCGAATCCTAGGTGGAAACACAGATACGCAGTATTTT.

The rearrangement joins TRBV6-1 to TRBJ2-2; perhaps TRBD2 as D (7 bases). The CDR3 totals 16 residues. Deletions cut 6 bases from V and 0 bases from J, with 14 bases between. CDR1 MNHNS and CDR2 SASEGT come from the germline V gene. The CDR3, as DNA: TGTGCCAGCAGGCCTTGGGGGGGGCCGAACACCGGGGAGCTGTTTTTT. Its protein product is CASRPWGGPNTGELFF.

The rearrangement links TRBV19 to TRBJ1-4, with D maybe TRBD1 (5 bases). CDR1 LNHDA and CDR2 SQIVND come from the germline V gene (reference sequence). The CDR3 is made up of 18 amino acids. V lost 6 bases to trimming and J lost 0 bases, with 20 bases between them. CDR3: CASRLGGGVWATNEKLFF. As DNA, the CDR3 is TGTGCCAGTAGACTCGGGGGTGGGGTTTGGGCAACTAATGAAAAACTGTTTTTT.

The chain couples TRBV7-9 to TRBJ2-7; 10 bases match TRBD2. The CDR3 totals 15 residues. The junction had 6 bases not matched to a gene; V was cut back by 4 bases and J by 3 bases. Germline assignment: CDR1 SEHNR and CDR2 FQNEAQ (reference sequence). The CDR3 region is CASSWGTSDYYEQYF. The DNA of the CDR3 is TGTGCCAGCAGCTGGGGGACTAGCGATTACTACGAGCAGTACTTC.

This clonotype was picked up a small number of times. The V call is TRBV9, the J call TRBJ2-1; D might be TRBD2 (6 bases). CDR3 length: 13 amino acids. Germline V gives CDR1 SGDLS, CDR2 YYNGEE. V was shortened by 3 bases and J by 9 bases, with 13 bases between the two germline ends. CDR3 in amino acids: CASSGLGASEQFF. CDR3 sequence (DNA): TGTGCCAGCAGCGGACTAGGGGCCAGTGAGCAGTTCTTC.

J is TRBJ1-2 and V is TRBV19, with a possible D match to TRBD1 (6 bases). There are 12 residues in the CDR3. Germline V lookup: CDR1 LNHDA, CDR2 SQIVND (reference sequence). Trimming removed 4 bases from V and 3 bases from J, with 6 bases in between. The chain's CDR3 is CASSKGDYGYTF. The CDR3 region has the DNA TGTGCCAGTAGTAAGGGGGACTATGGCTACACCTTC.

Many counts were recorded for this clonotype. DNA of the CDR3: TGTGCCAGCAGTCCAGGGACAGTTATGAACACTGAAGCTTTCTTT. Protein: CASSPGTVMNTEAFF. The chain recombines TRBV27 with TRBJ1-1, with 7 positions matching TRBD1. Germline assignment: CDR1 MNHEY and CDR2 SMNVEV (reference sequence). Trimming removed 5 bases from V and 0 bases from J; junction bases left unmatched: 6. The CDR3 has 15 residues.

V usage is TRBV4-1 and J usage is TRBJ1-1; D not certain. Trimming cost V 5 bases and J 4 bases, with 14 bases left between them. This CDR3 has 14 amino acids. Germline CDR1 is MGHRA and CDR2 is YSYEKL. CDR3 coding DNA: TGCGCCAGCAGCTTATTCTACACGGGCACTGAAGCTTTCTTT. It encodes CASSLFYTGTEAFF.

Many counts were recorded for this clonotype. The chain couples TRBV30 to TRBJ1-2; 11 bases align to TRBD1. V lost 5 bases to trimming and J lost 8 bases; unmatched junction nucleotides: 10. This CDR3 spans 14 amino acids. CDR1 GTSNPN and CDR2 SVGIG come from the germline V gene (reference sequence). CDR3 sequence: CAWRYTRTGGGYTF. Written as DNA, the CDR3 is TGTGCCTGGCGATATACCAGGACAGGGGGCGGCTACACCTTC.

This clonotype turned up a few times. The V and J genes are TRBV7-8 and TRBJ2-1; no clear D. The ends were cut back, 6 bases at V and 9 bases at J, with 15 bases in the middle. This CDR3 has 13 residues. CDR1 SGHVS and CDR2 FQNEAQ come from the germline V gene. The CDR3 DNA reads as TGTGCCAGCAGTTTCGCCGAGATCGGTGAGCAGTTCTTC. Protein: CASSFAEIGEQFF.

This clonotype came up many times. This chain uses TRBV12-3 or TRBV12-4 with TRBJ2-1; no reliable D call. CDR3 size: 13 residues. Trimming removed 6 bases from V and 7 bases from J, with 13 bases in between. The CDR3 spells CASSPGSGNEQFF. In DNA form, the CDR3 reads TGTGCCAGCAGCCCCGGGTCCGGGAATGAGCAGTTCTTC.

This clonotype appeared a few times. A read error may explain this, as a much larger clone is one base away. This chain links TRBV2 with TRBJ1-5; no reliable D call. Germline V gene data show CDR1 as SNHLY and CDR2 as FYNNEI. Trimming stripped 2 bases from V and 5 bases from J, with 10 bases between. The CDR3 is 14 amino acids. The CDR3 coding sequence is TGTGCCAGCAGTGAATATGCAGACCATCAGCCCCAGCATTTT. This codes for CASSEYADHQPQHF.

This clonotype came up a few times. The rearrangement uses TRBV20-1 and TRBJ2-1; no clear D. Germline values: CDR1 DFQATT, CDR2 SNEGSKA (reference sequence). CDR3 size: 12 residues. Between the trimmed V and J ends, which lost 6 bases and 7 bases, there was a span of 13 bases. In DNA form, the CDR3 reads TGCAGTGCGCAAAGGACCATAAATGAGCAGTTCTTC. Its translation: CSAQRTINEQFF.